These T cell receptor beta chains were read from a single sample in a study of beta chain features in type 1 diabetes. The repertoire was sequenced with immunoSEQ multiplex PCR; TCRdb's copy has only in-frame clones and lacks some. The table lists 350,000 to 450,000 clones, about 15% of them singletons. Material: naive CD4+ T cells from blood. The receptors were gathered from a woman between 18 and 29 years old in good health. The CDR3 runs from the conserved cysteine through the conserved F or W. Fields, in order: J gene, clone size, V gene, D gene, CDR3 protein, CDR3 DNA. D genes are given only for firm matches. Size tells how often a clone was seen (once, few, many) or the class of an expanded clone, and some rows leave it out.

TRBJ1-2	NA	TRBV7-9	TRBD1	CASSSRDRKSYGYTF	TGTGCCAGCAGCTCCCGGGACAGGAAATCCTATGGCTACACCTTC
TRBJ1-1	few	TRBV9	TRBD1	CASSALGTGKTEAFF	TGTGCCAGCAGCGCTCTAGGGACAGGGAAGACTGAAGCTTTCTTT
TRBJ2-2	few	TRBV7-9	NA	CASSLGLAENTGELFF	TGTGCCAGCAGCTTGGGACTGGCCGAGAACACCGGGGAGCTGTTTTTT
TRBJ2-1	NA	TRBV29-1	NA	CSVEDIWGLKEQFF	TGCAGCGTTGAAGATATATGGGGACTGAAAGAGCAGTTCTTC
TRBJ2-5	NA	TRBV21-1	NA	CASSNPRSYQETQYF	TGTGCCAGCAGCAATCCTCGGTCATACCAAGAGACCCAGTACTTC
TRBJ1-5	NA	TRBV18	NA	CASSPDPPRGNQPQHF	TGTGCCAGCTCACCAGACCCACCACGGGGCAATCAGCCCCAGCATTTT
TRBJ2-1	NA	TRBV7-7	TRBD2	CASSLLAGGYNEQFF	TGTGCCAGCAGCTTACTAGCGGGAGGCTACAATGAGCAGTTCTTC
TRBJ2-4	NA	TRBV30	NA	CAWSLRDMNPKNIQYF	TGTGCCTGGAGCCTACGGGACATGAACCCCAAAAACATTCAGTACTTC
TRBJ1-4	NA	TRBV7-2	NA	CASSRGGEKLFF	TGTGCCAGCAGCAGGGGAGGTGAAAAACTGTTTTTT
TRBJ2-7	NA	TRBV9	NA	CASSPEAGPEQYF	TGTGCCAGCAGCCCCGAGGCAGGGCCCGAGCAGTACTTC
TRBJ2-7	few	TRBV9	NA	CASSVDLGGPNEQYF	TGTGCCAGCAGCGTAGACCTAGGAGGGCCCAACGAGCAGTACTTC
TRBJ2-5	NA	TRBV19	TRBD2	CASSPRRTSGSGETQYF	TGTGCCAGTAGTCCCCGGCGGACTAGCGGGAGCGGTGAGACCCAGTACTTC
TRBJ2-1	few	TRBV5-1	NA	CASSLELAVPNEQFF	TGCGCCAGCAGCTTGGAACTAGCAGTCCCCAATGAGCAGTTCTTC
TRBJ2-7	NA	TRBV29-1	TRBD1	CSVVGDRSYEQYF	TGCAGCGTTGTTGGGGACAGGTCCTACGAGCAGTACTTC
TRBJ2-7	NA	TRBV19	TRBD2	CASSIVLAGANEQYF	TGTGCCAGTAGTATAGTACTAGCGGGAGCGAACGAGCAGTACTTC
TRBJ1-5	NA	TRBV30	TRBD1	CAWSPTGQGASNQPQHF	TGTGCCTGGAGTCCAACTGGACAGGGGGCGAGCAATCAGCCCCAGCATTTT
TRBJ1-2	few	TRBV19	TRBD1	CASSSRTGNYGYTF	TGTGCCAGTAGTTCCCGGACAGGGAACTATGGCTACACCTTC
TRBJ2-7	few	TRBV2	TRBD1	CASRKGQGVLYEQYF	TGTGCCAGCAGGAAGGGACAGGGGGTTTTATACGAGCAGTACTTC
TRBJ2-7	NA	TRBV4-2	NA	CASSQGGQGGFREQYF	TGTGCCAGCAGCCAAGGGGGGCAGGGTGGTTTCAGAGAGCAGTACTTC
TRBJ2-7	few	TRBV28	NA	CASSLQVYEQYF	TGTGCCAGCAGTTTACAGGTCTACGAGCAGTACTTC
TRBJ1-4	NA	TRBV29-1	TRBD1	CSVRWAGGPEKLFF	TGCAGCGTCCGGTGGGCAGGGGGACCTGAAAAACTGTTTTTT
TRBJ2-1	NA	TRBV5-6	TRBD2	CASILAGVYNEQFF	TGTGCCAGCATCCTAGCGGGAGTCTACAATGAGCAGTTCTTC
TRBJ2-3	NA	TRBV5-4	TRBD2	CASSLAGDGPDTQYF	TGTGCCAGCAGCTTAGCGGGAGATGGGCCAGATACGCAGTATTTT
TRBJ2-7	few	TRBV9	NA	CASSVGGLLSSYEQYF	TGTGCCAGCAGCGTAGGAGGTCTCCTAAGCTCCTACGAGCAGTACTTC
TRBJ1-2	few	TRBV7-2	NA	CASSLVQVDGYTF	TGTGCCAGCAGCTTAGTTCAGGTGGATGGCTACACCTTC
TRBJ2-7	few	TRBV7-2	TRBD2	CASSSGLAGGPGYEQYF	TGTGCCAGCAGCTCCGGACTAGCGGGAGGGCCAGGGTACGAGCAGTACTTC